This TCR beta chain was retrieved from a study of early T cells in non-severe SARS-CoV-2 infection. There are a few counts of this clonotype. MiXCR, applied by TCRdb to the 5' RACE reads, yields one record per CDR3 protein. The table lists about 47,000 distinct CDR3 sequences, 11% of them singletons. The CDR3 totals 14 residues. CDR1 MDHEN and CDR2 SYDVKM come from the germline V gene. V was shortened by 8 bases and J by 5 bases, with 16 bases between the two germline ends. Sequenced material: whole blood. This chain connects TRBV28 to TRBJ1-5, with D perhaps TRBD1 (5 bases). The receptor's source is an adult who was a healthcare worker with PCR-confirmed SARS-CoV-2 infection or an uninfected control (not recorded which). CDR3 sequence (DNA): TGTGCCAGCTATACAGGAACCGGGGATCAGCCCCAGCATTTT. Translating gives CASYTGTGDQPQHF.